The entry below gives a single T cell receptor (beta chain) sequence along with its context. Its antigen is currently not known. Base quality data are lacking; no much larger clone is found one base away. The sample is drawn from a study of blood T cells in healthy people across ages (dated by TCRdb to about 2015). Context from the whole study: In model experiments, template switching captured roughly one uniquely barcoded TCR beta cDNA molecule for every two T cells. Using deep sequencing normalized with unique cDNA molecular identifiers, the study measured how TCR beta repertoire diversity changes with age. Four age groups were formed from the donors: young (average 16 years), middle-aged (around 39), aged (62) and long-lived (about 80). To avoid experimental bias, donors of different ages were distributed randomly across sequencing lanes. The study analyzed two additional independent replicas of 1 million unique cDNA reads from the same blood draw for two donors, one aged 18 to 29 and one aged 80 or older. Study-wide findings and limitations: The long-lived group showed more naive CD4+ T cells, fewer expanded clones and increased TCR diversity than the aged group, suggesting age selection. Estimates of total diversity based on one million sequenced T cells were considered lower bounds and underestimates. Observed TCR beta diversity per million T cells fell roughly linearly with age, and a significant reduction was already apparent by age approximately 40. Since profiling was done on bulk unsorted PBMCs, naive and antigen-experienced compartments could not be conclusively compared. The CMV infection status of donors was not known, potentially confounding age-related changes in expanded clonotypes. There was a strong correlation between observed TCR beta diversity and the percentage of naive T cells measured by flow cytometry.

Systemically healthy Caucasian individuals from Russia, 35 to 50 in total and aged roughly 6 to 100 years, were included as donors. Each donor gave ten milliliters of peripheral blood, collected into EDTA-treated Vacutainer tubes. Ficoll-Paque density-gradient centrifugation was used to isolate PBMCs, with at least 7 million per sample. Trizol reagent was used to extract total RNA from PBMCs, with at least 5 micrograms per sample. The percentages of naive CD45RAhigh/CD27high T cells were determined by flow cytometry on a PBMC aliquot from every donor. Trimming costs V 3 bases and J 0 bases, and their ends lie 12 bases apart. Inclusive of the bounding cysteine and phenylalanine, the CDR3 is 16 residues long. Here the CDR3 DNA is all that survives: 48 bases in frame from base 1. Via the germline V gene (reference sequence), CDR1 is MNHEY and CDR2 SMNVEV. The method behind the library was 5' RACE. TCRdb names Illumina HiSeq 2500 as the instrument used. A second PCR of about 7 to 12 cycles was run with a J-beta primer mix and a sample-barcoded 5' primer. Each TCR beta cDNA molecule received a unique molecular identifier from a template-switch 5' adaptor carrying 12 random nucleotides. Each sample yielded at least 2.5 million CDR3-containing paired-end reads. All of the RNA was converted into first-strand cDNA using the Mint cDNA synthesis kit, with a TRBC-specific oligonucleotide serving as the primer. After uracil-DNA glycosylase treatment, a first 18-cycle PCR used universal primers M1SS and BC2_uni_R on all cDNA. In the paper's pipeline: For normalization, 1 million high-quality reads, each with a distinct molecular identifier, were randomly selected from each sample. Reads sharing molecular identifiers were discarded rather than binned into consensus sequences. MiTCR, run with a Q25 quality threshold and the strictest error-elimination algorithm, handled CDR3 identification, clonotype clustering and error correction. Lower-bound total TCR beta diversity was estimated with a nonparametric unseen species model using Euler transformation. Using fastp at Q25 and MiXCR, TCRdb reprocessed the public reads and kept productive beta chains. CDR3 protein sequences are deduplicated, and each keeps its most common genes and DNA. These V and J calls derive from TCRdb rather than the authors' analysis. This sample holds approximately 900,000 distinct CDR3 sequences; under 50% were observed only once. The ten biggest clones cover roughly 12% of the sample.

The sample comprised blood. The chain links TRBV27 with TRBJ2-1, and possibly TRBD1, on 5 matching bases. This receptor was obtained from a man aged 30-40 years in good health. The DNA is as follows: TGTGCCAGCAGTTTGCCAACAGGCGTCTCCTACAATGAGCAGTTCTTC. This is translated as CASSLPTGVSYNEQFF.